Below, 14 T cell receptor beta chains from the same sample are listed, as sequenced in a study of blood T cell repertoires in COVID-19. Using immunoSEQ multiplex PCR, the repertoire was profiled, and TCRdb retains in-frame clones only, with some absent. The table has roughly 230,000 clones, roughly 84% seen once; the top ten hold 3.4%. Sequenced: PBMCs or T cells enriched from blood (not recorded which). These receptors came from a man aged 50 to 59 who had recovered from COVID-19.

The J gene is TRBJ1-5, the V gene TRBV10-3; 7 bases align to TRBD1. This CDR3 region has 13 residues. Germline trimming cut 10 bases from V and 5 bases from J; bases unmatched to any gene: 8. CDR1 and CDR2 from the germline V gene are ENHRY and SYGVKD. The CDR3 here is CATTTGLDQPQHF. CDR3 DNA: TGTGCCACGACGACAGGGTTGGATCAGCCCCAGCATTTT.

The chain carries TRBV19 and TRBJ2-5; 14 nucleotides line up with TRBD2. The CDR3 runs to 15 residues. Germline V gene sequence: CDR1 LNHDA, CDR2 SQIVND (reference sequence). The V and J ends lost 4 bases and 7 bases, in that order; junction bases with no gene match: 5. CDR3 loop: CASSTGLAGGGTQYF. For the CDR3, the DNA is TGTGCCAGTAGTACCGGACTAGCGGGGGGTGGGACCCAGTACTTC. Looking up the rest from reference TRBV19 and TRBJ2-5 gives the full variable domain: DGGITQSPKYLFRKEGQNVTLSCEQNLNHDAMYWYRQDPGQGLRLIYYSQIVNDFQKGDIAEGYSVSREKKESFPLTVTSAQKNPTAFYLCASSTGLAGGGTQYFGPGTRLLVL.

This rearrangement joins TRBV7-9 to TRBJ1-5; 9 nucleotides line up with TRBD1. Looked up from germline, CDR1 is SEHNR and CDR2 is FQNEAQ (reference sequence). Trimming removed 8 bases from V and 6 bases from J; junction bases left unmatched: 8. The CDR3 length is 14 residues. Here the CDR3 DNA reads TGTGCCAGCGCTACAGGGGGCGTAGGTCAGCCCCAGCATTTT. Translated, it gives CASATGGVGQPQHF.

The chain joins TRBV7-9 to TRBJ2-1; 10 bases match TRBD1. V shed 4 bases and J 6 bases; nucleotides not matched to a gene: 12. The germline V gene encodes CDR1 SEHNR and CDR2 FQNEAQ (reference sequence). The CDR3 length is 17 residues. CDR3 in DNA: TGTGCCAGCAGCTCCCGACAGGGGGCAGGGGTTGGCAATGAGCAGTTCTTC. It encodes CASSSRQGAGVGNEQFF.

This chain connects TRBV6-1 to TRBJ1-6; D possibly corresponds to TRBD1 (6 bases). The V end lost 3 bases, the J end lost 6 bases, and 9 bases lay between the germline ends. In germline, CDR1 is MNHNS, CDR2 SASEGT. CDR3 length equals 14 residues. The CDR3 bases are TGTGCCAGCAGTGACCGACAGGCTAATTCACCCCTCCACTTT. This translates into CASSDRQANSPLHF.

The J gene is TRBJ2-2, the V gene TRBV6-2 or TRBV6-3; TRBD2 matches at 8 bases. The CDR3 has 15 residues. CDR1 MNHEY and CDR2 SVGEGT come from the germline V gene. The trim removed 4 bases at V and 4 bases at J, leaving 5 bases unmatched. The CDR3 region has the DNA TGTGCCAGCAGTTTGCGGCGGGAGGTCACCGGGGAGCTGTTTTTT. It is translated as CASSLRREVTGELFF.

This chain links TRBV3-1 (or the pseudogene TRBV3-2) with TRBJ1-1; the D gene is possibly TRBD1 (5 bases). The CDR3 totals 12 residues. CDR1 LGHDT and CDR2 YNNKEL come from the germline V gene (reference sequence). V lost 5 bases and J 7 bases, leaving 11 bases between the germline ends. The CDR3 DNA reads TGTGCCAGCAGCTCGGCGGGGGGTGAAGCTTTCTTT. Translation gives CASSSAGGEAFF.

V usage is TRBV6-1 and J usage is TRBJ1-2, with D perhaps matching TRBD1 (6 bases). Germline V lookup: CDR1 MNHNS, CDR2 SASEGT. Trimming took 2 bases from V and 6 from J, leaving 13 bases between them. The CDR3 totals 14 residues. The CDR3 DNA reads TGTGCCAGCAGTGAAAAGGGCAGGGGAAATGGCTACACCTTC. This codes for CASSEKGRGNGYTF.

This clone was seen repeatedly, ten times or more. V gene TRBV24-1 combines with J gene TRBJ2-3, with TRBD2 matching 8 bases. The CDR3 runs to 16 residues. The V gene end was trimmed by 7 bases and the J gene end by 2 bases; junction bases not matched to a gene: 10. CDR1 and CDR2 (germline): KGHDR, SFDVKD. The CDR3 nucleotides read TGTGCCACCAGCCAACCAACTAGCGGCCTCACAGATACGCAGTATTTT. Protein: CATSQPTSGLTDTQYF.

This chain uses TRBV6-1 with TRBJ1-2; D gene uncertain. Per germline, CDR1 MNHNS and CDR2 SASEGT. The CDR3 spans 15 residues. V was trimmed by 0 bases and J by 0 bases, leaving 8 bases between them. The CDR3 bases are TGTGCCAGCAGTGAAGCGCAGGCGTCTAACTATGGCTACACCTTC. This sequence encodes CASSEAQASNYGYTF.

CDR3 protein: CASSSTSGSYNEQFF. The CDR3 nucleotides read TGTGCCAGCAGTTCGACTAGCGGGTCGTACAATGAGCAGTTCTTC. The chain carries TRBV7-2 and TRBJ2-1, with 10 bases identical to TRBD2. Germline assignment: CDR1 SGHTA and CDR2 FQGNSA. V was clipped by 6 bases and J by 4 bases; unmatched bases: 6. This CDR3 comprises 15 residues.

The chain couples TRBV7-2 to TRBJ1-3; D might be TRBD1 (5 bases). The CDR3 extends over 14 amino acids. Looked up from germline, CDR1 is SGHTA and CDR2 is FQGNSA. V was shortened by 4 bases and J by 0 bases, with 7 bases between the two germline ends. The CDR3 DNA is TGTGCCAGCAGCTCACAGGTCTCTGGAAACACCATATATTTT. This gives the protein CASSSQVSGNTIYF. The full variable domain, rest sourced from reference TRBV7-2 and TRBJ1-3, is GAGVSQSPSNKVTEKGKDVELRCDPISGHTALYWYRQSLGQGLEFLIYFQGNSAPDKSGLPSDRFSAERTGGSVSTLTIQRTQQEDSAVYLCASSSQVSGNTIYFGEGSWLTVV.

This clone was detected many times. The chain is built from TRBV5-1 and TRBJ2-1, with D possibly TRBD2 on 6 matching bases. Deletions cut 4 bases from V and 4 bases from J, with 24 bases between. This CDR3 spans 18 amino acids. CDR1 SGHRS and CDR2 YFSETQ come from the germline V gene. The CDR3 spells CASSHSTQSGLSYNEQFF. The DNA of the CDR3 is TGCGCCAGCAGCCACTCTACCCAATCGGGACTCTCTTACAATGAGCAGTTCTTC. Using reference TRBV5-1 and TRBJ2-1 for the parts outside the CDR3, the full variable domain is KAGVTQTPRYLIKTRGQQVTLSCSPISGHRSVSWYQQTPGQGLQFLFEYFSETQRNKGNFPGRFSGRQFSNSRSEMNVSTLELGDSALYLCASSHSTQSGLSYNEQFFGPGTRLTVL.

The rearrangement uses TRBV5-8 and TRBJ1-1, with D possibly being TRBD1 (5 bases). Between the trimmed V and J ends, which lost 8 bases and 11 bases, there was a span of 22 bases. This CDR3 spans 13 amino acids. Germline V gives CDR1 SGHTS, CDR2 YDEGEE. Here the CDR3 reads CASDSFLTIGAFF. The CDR3 nucleotides are TGTGCCAGTGACAGCTTCCTCACAATTGGGGCTTTCTTT.